The 27 T cell receptor beta chains listed next were all sequenced from one sample in a study of control samples from healthy donors and cancer patients. Clones were read by immunoSEQ multiplex PCR, and TCRdb kept only the in-frame ones, dropping some. The repertoire holds approximately 100,000 clones, with 82% as singletons. Sequences were obtained from blood. Receptor source: a man aged 55 to 70 in good health.

V and J are TRBV18 and TRBJ1-3, with D possibly being TRBD1 (5 bases). Germline loops: CDR1 KGHSH, CDR2 LQKENI. This CDR3 region has 16 residues. The ends were cut back, 6 bases at V and 0 bases at J, with 15 bases in the middle. The CDR3 reads CASSPGTPNSGNTIYF. In DNA form, the CDR3 reads TGTGCCAGCTCCCCCGGGACGCCAAACTCTGGAAACACCATATATTTT.

The CDR3 DNA is TGTGCCTGGAGCCGGGGGGGAGAGACCCAGTACTTC. It specifies CAWSRGGETQYF. V gene TRBV30 combines with J gene TRBJ2-5; TRBD2 matches at 8 bases. V shed 3 bases, J shed 4 bases, and the junction held 1 base outside the gene matches. This CDR3 region has 12 residues. CDR1 is GTSNPN and CDR2 is SVGIG in the germline V gene (reference sequence).

The J gene is TRBJ1-1, the V gene TRBV9; D remains ambiguous. V gave up 4 bases and J gave up 1 base, with 11 bases separating them. CDR1 and CDR2 (germline): SGDLS, YYNGEE. CDR3 length: 14 amino acids. CDR3 sequence (DNA): TGTGCCAGCAGCCCTCGACGGGAGAACACTGAAGCTTTCTTT. Amino acids: CASSPRRENTEAFF.

This clone was recorded only once. This sequence joins TRBV11-2 and TRBJ1-2; 10 nucleotides match TRBD1. Looked up from germline, CDR1 is SGHAT and CDR2 is FQNNGV. V trimming: 5 bases; J trimming: 8 bases; junction bases outside the gene matches: 5. This CDR3 has 13 residues. The CDR3 spells CASSPTGGRGYTF. CDR3 DNA sequence: TGTGCCAGCAGCCCGACAGGGGGCCGGGGCTACACCTTC.

V usage is TRBV18 and J usage is TRBJ2-3, with D hard to call. The V end lost 4 bases, the J end lost 3 bases, and 14 bases lay between the germline ends. Germline loops: CDR1 KGHSH, CDR2 LQKENI. This CDR3 is 15 amino acids long. The CDR3 reads CASSRTGPGTDTQYF. The DNA of the CDR3 is TGTGCCAGCTCACGTACGGGCCCCGGAACAGATACGCAGTATTTT.

This chain uses TRBV19 with TRBJ1-1; tentatively, D is TRBD1 (6 bases). This CDR3 has 13 amino acids. Germline assignment: CDR1 LNHDA and CDR2 SQIVND (reference sequence). The V end was cut by 8 bases, the J end by 2 bases, with 12 bases between. The CDR3 nucleotides are TGTGCCAGTGGCTGGACAGTTAACACTGAAGCTTTCTTT. This translates into CASGWTVNTEAFF.

This chain joins TRBV4-1 and TRBJ2-4; 10 bases are a match to TRBD2. The V gene's germline CDR1 is MGHRA and CDR2 YSYEKL. Unmatched junction bases numbered 6, after V lost 6 bases and J lost 4 bases. The CDR3 is 15 amino acids. This chain's CDR3 is CASSPTSGDKNIQYF. The DNA of the CDR3 is TGCGCCAGCAGTCCTACTAGCGGGGATAAAAACATTCAGTACTTC.

V is TRBV28 and J is TRBJ1-2; weak D call: TRBD1 (6 bases). V was trimmed by 5 bases and J by 8 bases, leaving 21 bases between them. CDR3 length equals 15 residues. Germline loops: CDR1 MDHEN, CDR2 SYDVKM. CDR3 sequence: CASSRGRGQEGGYTF. DNA of the CDR3: TGTGCCAGCAGTAGGGGACGGGGGCAGGAGGGAGGCTACACCTTC.

This chain joins TRBV30 and TRBJ2-6; 12 nucleotides agree with TRBD1. The CDR3 loop spans 17 amino acids. J lost 3 bases, V lost 3 bases, and 6 bases had no gene match. Looked up from germline, CDR1 is GTSNPN and CDR2 is SVGIG (reference sequence). CDR3 residues: CAWSRDRGPSGANVLTF. CDR3 bases: TGTGCCTGGAGCCGGGACAGGGGGCCGAGTGGGGCCAACGTCCTGACTTTC.

The table lists this clone with a few counts. This same CDR3 is encoded by further DNA sequences in the sample. The chain is built from TRBV12-3 or TRBV12-4 and TRBJ2-7; possibly TRBD1 for D (6 bases). The CDR3 is 13 amino acids. With 6 bases removed from V and 4 bases from J, the gap between germline ends came to 13 bases. CDR3 amino acids: CASREGQLYEQYF. The CDR3 nucleotides are TGTGCCAGCAGGGAAGGACAGTTGTACGAGCAGTACTTC.

The CDR3 here is CATSDGGLSYEQYF. CDR3 coding DNA: TGTGCCACCAGTGACGGGGGGCTTAGCTACGAGCAGTACTTC. The V gene is TRBV24-1, the J gene TRBJ2-7; D may be TRBD2 (7 bases). The CDR3 has 14 residues. V was clipped by 4 bases and J by 3 bases, with 12 bases between them. Germline CDR1 KGHDR, CDR2 SFDVKD.

V gene TRBV2 combines with J gene TRBJ2-2; D may be TRBD1 (6 bases). This CDR3 spans 14 amino acids. Germline CDR1 SNHLY, CDR2 FYNNEI. Trimming pared 11 bases from V and 5 bases from J, leaving 18 bases between. The CDR3 nucleotides read TGTGCCGGACTGTTCGGACAGATAACCGGGGAGCTGTTTTTT. Translation: CAGLFGQITGELFF.

The rearrangement links TRBV2 to TRBJ1-6; D gene uncertain. CDR3 size: 18 residues. With 4 bases removed from V and 8 bases from J, the gap between germline ends came to 24 bases. CDR1 is SNHLY, CDR2 FYNNEI, per germline. CDR3 nucleotide sequence: TGTGCCAGCAGTGCGACTGGGGTCGGGGTTGTTAAAGATTCACCCCTCCACTTT. This translates into CASSATGVGVVKDSPLHF.

The chain joins TRBV4-2 to TRBJ2-6; D possibly uses TRBD1 or TRBD2 (5 bases each). The V and J ends lost 1 base and 2 bases respectively, with 12 bases between them. The CDR3 has 17 residues. The V gene's germline CDR1 is LGHNA and CDR2 YNFKEQ. CDR3 region: CASSQAVGEAGANVLTF. The CDR3 DNA sequence: TGTGCCAGCAGCCAAGCGGTGGGGGAAGCTGGGGCCAACGTCCTGACTTTC.

The chain recombines TRBV19 with TRBJ2-7; 11 bases fit TRBD1. Germline loops: CDR1 LNHDA, CDR2 SQIVND (reference sequence). V lost 3 bases to trimming and J lost 6 bases; unmatched junction nucleotides: 1. The CDR3 contains 13 residues. CDR3 bases: TGTGCCAGTAGTATGGACAGGGGGCCCGAGCAGTACTTC. Residues: CASSMDRGPEQYF.

This chain joins TRBV15 and TRBJ2-7, with a weak D call TRBD2 (6 bases). The length of the CDR3 is 13 residues. The germline V and J ends were trimmed by 6 bases and 5 bases, with 14 bases remaining between them. Germline V gene data show CDR1 as LNHNV and CDR2 as YYDKDF (reference sequence). The CDR3 bases are TGTGCCACCAGATGCGGGGACTGCCACGAGCAGTACTTC. It translates to CATRCGDCHEQYF.

Only one count was recorded for this clone. The chain joins TRBV4-1 to TRBJ2-7; D possibly matches TRBD1 or TRBD2 (6 bases each). CDR1 and CDR2 from the germline V gene are MGHRA and YSYEKL. The CDR3 spans 15 residues. The V and J ends lost 3 bases and 3 bases respectively, with 15 bases between them. For the CDR3, the DNA is TGCGCCAGCAGCCAGACACATGGAGGGGGCTACGAGCAGTACTTC. Translating it yields CASSQTHGGGYEQYF.

This chain uses TRBV6-5 with TRBJ2-7; the match to TRBD1 covers 8 bases. Germline CDR1 is MNHEY and CDR2 is SVGAGI. The ends lost 8 bases at V and 6 bases at J; junction bases unmatched: 6. The CDR3 is 12 amino acids. As DNA, the CDR3 is TGTGCCAGCGGGAACAGGGGGAGCGAGCAGTACTTC. Protein: CASGNRGSEQYF.

This rearrangement joins TRBV24-1 to TRBJ2-1, with D possibly matching TRBD1 (6 bases). Germline V lookup: CDR1 KGHDR, CDR2 SFDVKD. The CDR3 extends over 13 amino acids. V shed 0 bases and J shed 13 bases, with 12 bases lying between them. CDR3 protein: CATSDLRGGRQFF. For the CDR3, the DNA is TGTGCCACCAGTGATTTGCGTGGGGGCCGTCAGTTCTTC.

The gene calls are TRBV5-1 and TRBJ1-4; 9 nucleotides agree with TRBD1. Germline CDR1 is SGHRS and CDR2 is YFSETQ. This CDR3 comprises 15 residues. Trimming took 0 bases from V and 7 from J; bases not matched to a gene: 4. CDR3 in amino acids: CASSLAQGAGEKLFF. Written as DNA, the CDR3 is TGCGCCAGCAGCTTGGCACAGGGGGCGGGTGAAAAACTGTTTTTT.

The rearrangement links TRBV6-2 or TRBV6-3 to TRBJ2-7, with D perhaps TRBD2 (6 bases). Trimming pared 2 bases from V and 2 bases from J, leaving 19 bases between. Germline-derived CDR1 and CDR2 are MNHEY and SVGEGT. There are 17 residues in the CDR3. CDR3 in amino acids: CASSYKTTGVFTYEQYF. The DNA for the CDR3 is TGTGCCAGCAGTTACAAAACCACGGGAGTTTTCACCTACGAGCAGTACTTC.

The genes are TRBV5-1 and TRBJ2-3; D remains unclear. The CDR3 has 12 amino acids. Germline CDR1 SGHRS, CDR2 YFSETQ. V shed 2 bases and J shed 0 bases, with 1 base lying between them. CDR3 DNA sequence: TGCGCCAGCAGCTTAAGCACAGATACGCAGTATTTT. It yields the protein CASSLSTDTQYF.

The rearrangement links TRBV19 to TRBJ2-2, with TRBD2 as a possible D gene (5 bases). The length of the CDR3 is 12 residues. Germline V lookup: CDR1 LNHDA, CDR2 SQIVND (reference sequence). CDR3 in amino acids: CAITRNTGELFF. The CDR3 bases are TGTGCTATTACTAGGAACACCGGGGAGCTGTTTTTT.

This clone has a handful of counts. At one boundary the junction diverges from the germline segment, which might be a read error. This chain connects TRBV3-1 (or the pseudogene TRBV3-2) to TRBJ2-1; D is unclear. Germline lookup yields CDR1 LGHDT and CDR2 YNNKEL (reference sequence). CDR3 size: 11 residues. This CDR3 is CASSQDLTWVF. CDR3 in DNA: TGTGCCAGCAGCCAAGACTTAACTTGGGTCTTC.

The J gene is TRBJ1-6, the V gene TRBV2, with TRBD1 matching over 7 bases. The CDR3 runs 11 residues. Trimming cost V 6 bases and J 17 bases; bases outside gene matches: 7. From germline, CDR1 is SNHLY and CDR2 FYNNEI. The CDR3 sequence: CASSVDRNFHF. The CDR3 nucleotides read TGTGCCAGCAGCGTGGACAGGAACTTCCACTTT.

The gene calls are TRBV15 and TRBJ2-5; perhaps TRBD2 as D (6 bases). The CDR3 runs 17 residues. The V end was cut by 5 bases, the J end by 2 bases, with 21 bases between. Germline loops: CDR1 LNHNV, CDR2 YYDKDF (reference sequence). The CDR3 region is CATSYPVYGGLQETQYF. CDR3 nucleotides: TGTGCCACCAGCTACCCTGTCTATGGGGGGTTACAAGAGACCCAGTACTTC.

This clone was observed a few times. The V gene is TRBV30, the J gene TRBJ1-3; tentative D call: TRBD1 (5 bases). The CDR3 runs to 13 residues. V was clipped by 7 bases and J by 2 bases, with 12 bases between them. CDR1 is GTSNPN, CDR2 SVGIG, per germline (reference sequence). CDR3 sequence reads: CAYWGGAGNTIYF. CDR3 nucleotides: TGTGCCTATTGGGGAGGGGCTGGAAACACCATATATTTT.